Below, 20 T cell receptor beta chains from the same sample are listed, as sequenced in a study of early stage breast cancer tumors. Measured with immunoSEQ multiplex PCR; TCRdb has only the in-frame clones, and not every one. The sample shows tens of thousands of clones, approximately 84% of them seen only once. Sequenced input: blood. These receptors were taken from a person aged 45 to 59 with breast cancer.

The V and J genes are TRBV9 and TRBJ1-2; 8 bases are shared with TRBD1. CDR3 length: 14 residues. Looked up from germline, CDR1 is SGDLS and CDR2 is YYNGEE. Losses at the gene ends were 4 bases for V and 2 bases for J; bases not matched to a gene: 4. CDR3 region: CASSPTGENYGYTF. As DNA, the CDR3 is TGTGCCAGCAGCCCGACAGGGGAAAACTATGGCTACACCTTC.

The chain recombines TRBV7-6 with TRBJ2-3, with 9 bases fitting TRBD2. Germline lookup yields CDR1 SGHVS and CDR2 FNYEAQ. The CDR3 length is 16 residues. The V and J ends lost 0 bases and 5 bases, in that order; junction bases with no gene match: 6. The CDR3, as DNA: TGTGCCAGCAGCTTAGCTGCGGGAGGGCTTGGAGATACGCAGTATTTT. This encodes CASSLAAGGLGDTQYF.

The rearrangement uses TRBV7-2 and TRBJ2-7, with D hard to call. Per germline, CDR1 SGHTA and CDR2 FQGNSA. V was trimmed by 0 bases and J by 0 bases, leaving 6 bases between them. The CDR3 spans 14 residues. The CDR3 nucleotides are TGTGCCAGCAGCTTAGCAGTCGCCTCCTACGAGCAGTACTTC. Translation gives CASSLAVASYEQYF.

This clone was found once. The chain has TRBV19 and TRBJ2-7; D possibly corresponds to TRBD1 (5 bases). The CDR3 is 14 residues long. V lost 6 bases to trimming and J lost 2 bases, with 14 bases between them. CDR1 and CDR2 (germline): LNHDA, SQIVND (reference sequence). CDR3 nucleotide sequence: TGTGCCAGTAGCCGAGACGGACATACCTACGAGCAGTACTTC. Amino acid sequence: CASSRDGHTYEQYF.

This CDR3 is CASSEGKGGYTF. DNA of the CDR3: TGTGCCAGCAGTGAGGGTAAAGGTGGCTACACCTTC. The chain couples TRBV25-1 to TRBJ1-2; D ambiguous. With 3 bases removed from V and 7 bases from J, the gap between germline ends came to 9 bases. Germline CDR1 is MGHDK and CDR2 is SYGVNS. The CDR3 extends over 12 amino acids.

The gene calls are TRBV19 and TRBJ1-1, with a weak D call TRBD1 (5 bases). Germline lookup yields CDR1 LNHDA and CDR2 SQIVND (reference sequence). CDR3 length: 15 residues. The germline V and J ends were trimmed by 7 bases and 2 bases, with 17 bases remaining between them. The CDR3 sequence is CASKVQGSSNTEAFF. DNA for the CDR3: TGTGCCAGTAAAGTGCAGGGCTCCTCTAACACTGAAGCTTTCTTT.

V and J are TRBV29-1 and TRBJ2-1, with TRBD2 matching over 14 bases. Per germline, CDR1 SQVTM and CDR2 ANQGSEA. The CDR3 runs to 15 residues. V lost 4 bases to trimming and J lost 8 bases; unmatched junction nucleotides: 7. The CDR3 nucleotides are TGCAGCGTTGGGGGACTAGCGGGAGATACGGATGAGCAGTTCTTC. This gives the protein CSVGGLAGDTDEQFF.

V usage is TRBV2 and J usage is TRBJ1-1; 9 bases agree with TRBD1. The V and J ends lost 2 bases and 4 bases, in that order; junction bases with no gene match: 14. Germline assignment: CDR1 SNHLY and CDR2 FYNNEI. There are 18 residues in the CDR3. The CDR3 DNA is TGTGCCAGCAGTGAACCAAGGGACAGGGTAAGGCGGGGCACTGAAGCTTTCTTT. It specifies CASSEPRDRVRRGTEAFF. Combining the CDR3 with reference TRBV2 and TRBJ1-1 gives the whole variable domain EPEVTQTPSHQVTQMGQEVILRCVPISNHLYFYWYRQILGQKVEFLVSFYNNEISEKSEIFDDQFSVERPDGSNFTLKIRSTKLEDSAMYFCASSEPRDRVRRGTEAFFGQGTRLTVV.

In this sample, this clone turned up a few times. The J gene is TRBJ2-4, the V gene TRBV5-4, with D tentatively TRBD2 (7 bases). V lost 2 bases and J lost 2, with 11 bases in between. CDR1 is SGHNT, CDR2 YYREEE, per germline (reference sequence). This CDR3 has 15 amino acids. The CDR3 region has the DNA TGTGCCAGCAGCTTAAGGGGGGGTACCAAAAACATTCAGTACTTC. Its protein product is CASSLRGGTKNIQYF.

This chain links TRBV18 with TRBJ2-5, with TRBD1 matching over 7 bases. Germline V gives CDR1 KGHSH, CDR2 LQKENI. J lost 4 bases, V lost 4 bases, and 9 bases had no gene match. The CDR3 consists of 15 residues. CDR3 loop: CASSRTTGTRETQYF. CDR3 DNA: TGTGCCAGCTCACGTACGACAGGGACCAGAGAGACCCAGTACTTC.

The J gene is TRBJ2-1, the V gene TRBV28, with D possibly being TRBD2 (6 bases). Germline V lookup: CDR1 MDHEN, CDR2 SYDVKM. Trimming took off 3 bases at V and 4 bases at J, with 10 bases between the two ends. This CDR3 is 14 amino acids long. The CDR3 DNA reads as TGTGCCAGCAGTTTCCCAGGAGGGTACAATGAGCAGTTCTTC. Translated, it gives CASSFPGGYNEQFF.

The gene calls are TRBV5-4 and TRBJ2-5, with D possibly being TRBD1 (6 bases). This CDR3 is 15 amino acids long. The ends were cut back, 4 bases at V and 4 bases at J, with 17 bases in the middle. CDR1 is SGHNT, CDR2 YYREEE, per germline (reference sequence). CDR3 region: CASSAQQGSGETQYF. The CDR3 DNA reads TGTGCCAGCAGCGCTCAACAGGGTTCGGGAGAGACCCAGTACTTC.

This rearrangement joins TRBV18 to TRBJ2-5; a possible D gene is TRBD2 (6 bases). V dropped 6 bases and J dropped 2 bases, with 16 bases sitting between them. The germline gives CDR1 KGHSH, CDR2 LQKENI. The CDR3 is made up of 15 amino acids. CDR3 coding DNA: TGTGCCAGCTCCCCCGGAGGAGCGGGTCAAGAGACCCAGTACTTC. Translating gives CASSPGGAGQETQYF. The full variable domain, completed using reference TRBV18 and TRBJ2-5, is NAGVMQNPRHLVRRRGQEARLRCSPMKGHSHVYWYRQLPEEGLKFMVYLQKENIIDESGMPKERFSAEFPKEGPSILRIQQVVRGDSAAYFCASSPGGAGQETQYFGPGTRLLVL.

This clone was detected once. The chain couples TRBV23-1 to TRBJ2-7, with 11 nucleotides matching TRBD1. TRBV23-1 is labeled an ORF, and its function is uncertain. V lost 7 bases to trimming and J lost 3 bases; unmatched junction nucleotides: 8. CDR3 size: 15 residues. CDR3 sequence: CASKPSGQGDYEQYF. CDR3 sequence (DNA): TGCGCCAGCAAACCCTCGGGACAGGGGGACTACGAGCAGTACTTC.

The genes are TRBV11-2 and TRBJ2-1; tentatively, D is TRBD2 (6 bases). V dropped 5 bases and J dropped 3 bases, with 14 bases sitting between them. The germline CDR1 and CDR2 sequences are SGHAT and FQNNGV. This CDR3 is built from 15 residues. This chain's CDR3 is CASSPLRLDYNEQFF. CDR3 DNA sequence: TGTGCCAGCAGCCCTCTCAGACTAGACTACAATGAGCAGTTCTTC. The full variable domain, rest sourced from reference TRBV11-2 and TRBJ2-1, is EAGVAQSPRYKIIEKRQSVAFWCNPISGHATLYWYQQILGQGPKLLIQFQNNGVVDDSQLPKDRFSAERLKGVDSTLKIQPAKLEDSAVYLCASSPLRLDYNEQFFGPGTRLTVL.

The rearrangement links TRBV10-2 to TRBJ2-1; no reliable D call. From germline, CDR1 is WSHSY and CDR2 SAAADI. Between the trimmed V and J ends, which lost 5 bases and 9 bases, there was a span of 11 bases. This CDR3 contains 12 residues. Here the CDR3 DNA reads TGCGCCAGCAGTTCTATCTTGGGTGAGCAGTTCTTC. It codes for CASSSILGEQFF.

The rearrangement joins TRBV29-1 to TRBJ2-1, with a possible D match to TRBD2 (7 bases). The germline V gene encodes CDR1 SQVTM and CDR2 ANQGSEA. V was cut by 3 bases and J by 4 bases, with 13 bases left in between. CDR3 length: 14 residues. The CDR3 coding sequence is TGCAGCGTTGATCGAGGGGGGGTTTACAATGAGCAGTTCTTC. Protein: CSVDRGGVYNEQFF.

The chain combines TRBV7-2 with TRBJ1-2; D is unresolved. The CDR3 extends over 14 amino acids. Germline assignment: CDR1 SGHTA and CDR2 FQGNSA. Deletions cut 6 bases from V and 4 bases from J, with 15 bases between. The CDR3 protein is CASSRGSGAYGYTF. The CDR3 nucleotides are TGTGCCAGCAGTAGAGGATCGGGCGCCTATGGCTACACCTTC.

CDR3 amino acids: CASSRQTSGLIYEQYF. The CDR3 DNA follows: TGTGCCAGCAGCCGCCAGACTAGCGGGCTCATCTACGAGCAGTACTTC. The chain is built from TRBV7-8 and TRBJ2-7; 10 bases map to TRBD2. This CDR3 spans 16 amino acids. J gave up 3 bases and V 5 bases, and 10 bases lay outside the gene matches. Germline loops: CDR1 SGHVS, CDR2 FQNEAQ.

The chain links TRBV2 to TRBJ2-7, with TRBD1 identical over 7 bases. The CDR3 is 13 residues long. Germline loops: CDR1 SNHLY, CDR2 FYNNEI. Unmatched junction bases numbered 5, after V lost 4 bases and J lost 5 bases. The CDR3 loop reads CASSVQGFDEQYF. CDR3 sequence (DNA): TGTGCCAGCAGTGTACAGGGGTTCGACGAGCAGTACTTC.